This paragraph reports one T cell receptor beta chain. Here immunoSEQ multiplex PCR was the method, and the copy in TCRdb shows in-frame clones only, minus some. The sample lists hundreds of thousands of clones; more than 85% were seen once. These data originate in a study of blood T cell repertoires in COVID-19. CDR3 length: 14 residues. Germline V gene sequence: CDR1 SGDLS, CDR2 YYNGEE. V lost 0 bases to trimming and J lost 5 bases, with 9 bases between them. The V gene is TRBV9, the J gene TRBJ2-1, with TRBD1 as a possible D gene (5 bases). This receptor was identified in a human donor in a cohort sampled during active COVID-19. The specimen sequenced was peripheral blood. CDR3 DNA: TGTGCCAGCAGCGTAGGGACACGAGACAATGAGCAGTTCTTC. This codes for CASSVGTRDNEQFF.